The entry below describes one T cell receptor (beta chain). Its target is unknown. The data are from a study of T cell repertoires in cytomegalovirus infection. Overall study context: Signatures in public TCR beta sequences pointed to both CMV infection and matching HLA type. Study findings and constraints: Summed frequency of public TCR beta families distinguished CMV carriers with the relevant HLA. The response measured ex vivo was dominated by TCR beta clonotypes (HLA-C-restricted and CMV-specific).

TCRdb reanalysed the reads using MiXCR and keeps one entry per CDR3 protein. The sample contains roughly 500,000 distinct CDR3 sequences, roughly a third of which appear only once. Sequences were derived from cultured PBMCs, sampled from culture after CMV antigen stimulation. This TCR derives from a human donor in good health (CMV status not recorded). Some clones in this sample may be carry-over from other donors' samples.

The CDR3 reads CASRYGSLANSPLHF. CDR3 bases: TGTGCCAGTCGGTACGGCAGCTTGGCGAATTCACCCCTCCACTTT. The V and J genes are TRBV6-5 and TRBJ1-6; D not resolved. The CDR3 has 15 amino acids. The germline V gene encodes CDR1 MNHEY and CDR2 SVGAGI. V was shortened by 9 bases and J by 7 bases, with 19 bases between the two germline ends.